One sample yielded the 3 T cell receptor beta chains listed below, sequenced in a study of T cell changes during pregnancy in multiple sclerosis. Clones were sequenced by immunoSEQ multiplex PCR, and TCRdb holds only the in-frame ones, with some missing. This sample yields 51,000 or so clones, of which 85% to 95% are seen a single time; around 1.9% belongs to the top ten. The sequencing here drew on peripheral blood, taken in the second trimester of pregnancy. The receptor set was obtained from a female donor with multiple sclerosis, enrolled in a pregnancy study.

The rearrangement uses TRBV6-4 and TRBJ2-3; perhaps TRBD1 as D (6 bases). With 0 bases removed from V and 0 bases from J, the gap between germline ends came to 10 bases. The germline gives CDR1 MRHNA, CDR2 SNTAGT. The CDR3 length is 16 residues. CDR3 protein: CASSDSAGASTDTQYF. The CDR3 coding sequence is TGTGCCAGCAGTGACTCCGCAGGGGCGAGCACAGATACGCAGTATTTT.

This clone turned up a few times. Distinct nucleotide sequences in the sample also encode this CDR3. The CDR3 DNA sequence: TGTGCCAGCAGCCCCGGACAGGGGCCTGGAAACACCATATATTTT. Residues: CASSPGQGPGNTIYF. V is TRBV11-3 and J is TRBJ1-3, with 9 bases lining up with TRBD1. This CDR3 comprises 15 residues. The V and J ends lost 5 bases and 2 bases, in that order; junction bases with no gene match: 4. Germline CDR1 reads SGHNT; CDR2 reads YENEEA.

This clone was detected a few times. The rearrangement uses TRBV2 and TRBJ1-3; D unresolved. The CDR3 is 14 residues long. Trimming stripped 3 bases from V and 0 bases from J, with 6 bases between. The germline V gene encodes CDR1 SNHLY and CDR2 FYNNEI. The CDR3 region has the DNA TGTGCCAGCAGTGACCCGCGCTCTGGAAACACCATATATTTT. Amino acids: CASSDPRSGNTIYF.